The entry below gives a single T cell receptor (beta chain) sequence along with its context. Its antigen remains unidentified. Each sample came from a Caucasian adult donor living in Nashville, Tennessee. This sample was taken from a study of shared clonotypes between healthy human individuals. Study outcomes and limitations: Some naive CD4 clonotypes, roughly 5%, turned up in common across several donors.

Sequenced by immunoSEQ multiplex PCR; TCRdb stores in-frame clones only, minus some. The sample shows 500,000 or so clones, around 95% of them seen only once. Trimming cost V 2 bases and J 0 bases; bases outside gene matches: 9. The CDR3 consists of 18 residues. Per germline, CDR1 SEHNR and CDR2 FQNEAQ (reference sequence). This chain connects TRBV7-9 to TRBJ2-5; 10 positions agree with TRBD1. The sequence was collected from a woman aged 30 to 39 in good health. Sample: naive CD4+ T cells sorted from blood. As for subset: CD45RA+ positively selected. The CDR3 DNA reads TGTGCCAGCAGCTTATTTTCGACAGGGGGCCGGTACCAAGAGACCCAGTACTTC. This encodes CASSLFSTGGRYQETQYF.